This T cell receptor beta chain was found in a study of blood T cell repertoires in COVID-19. Study at large: Samples came from the United States, Italy and Spain, spanning acute and convalescent COVID-19. From T cells, B-cell-depleted T cells, or PBMCs came the material, which was cDNA or gDNA.

The authors' processing: The assay estimated nucleated cells by amplifying reference gene primers. TCRdb keeps only in-frame clones here, not all; method: immunoSEQ multiplex PCR. V, J and clone size are those of that table, while D and trimming were read from the DNA. The table lists 250,000 to 300,000 clones, about 89% of them singletons, with 2% to 2.5% in the top ten. The CDR3 covers 16 residues. The V gene's germline CDR1 is SGHAT and CDR2 FQNNGV. The V gene end was trimmed by 5 bases and the J gene end by 0 bases; junction bases not matched to a gene: 6. The chain has TRBV11-2 and TRBJ2-3; 9 bases line up with TRBD2. The clonotype was recovered from a man in his fifties with acute or convalescent COVID-19. Sequencing was performed on peripheral blood. CDR3 in DNA: TGTGCCAGCAGCCAACATAGCGGGGGTAGCACAGATACGCAGTATTTT. Its protein product is CASSQHSGGSTDTQYF. Filled out from reference TRBV11-2 and TRBJ2-3, the complete variable domain reads EAGVAQSPRYKIIEKRQSVAFWCNPISGHATLYWYQQILGQGPKLLIQFQNNGVVDDSQLPKDRFSAERLKGVDSTLKIQPAKLEDSAVYLCASSQHSGGSTDTQYFGPGTRLTVL.